Sequencing of this TCR beta chain was carried out in a study of cytomegalovirus exposure and HLA in healthy donors. The study ran its PCR with 60 Vbeta and 13 Jbeta primers. The assay was immunoSEQ multiplex PCR, and TCRdb's table has in-frame clones only and misses some. The table lists around 150,000 clones, about 76% of them singletons. The germline V and J ends were trimmed by 0 bases and 3 bases, with 14 bases remaining between them. CDR1 is LNHNV and CDR2 is YYDKDF in the germline V gene (reference sequence). The CDR3 length is 16 residues. The TCR was taken from a human donor in good health. The chain is built from TRBV15 and TRBJ1-2; D call uncertain. The sequenced material came from PBMCs. This CDR3 is CATSREGRDTHYGYTF. In DNA form, the CDR3 reads TGTGCCACCAGCAGAGAGGGCAGAGACACACACTATGGCTACACCTTC.